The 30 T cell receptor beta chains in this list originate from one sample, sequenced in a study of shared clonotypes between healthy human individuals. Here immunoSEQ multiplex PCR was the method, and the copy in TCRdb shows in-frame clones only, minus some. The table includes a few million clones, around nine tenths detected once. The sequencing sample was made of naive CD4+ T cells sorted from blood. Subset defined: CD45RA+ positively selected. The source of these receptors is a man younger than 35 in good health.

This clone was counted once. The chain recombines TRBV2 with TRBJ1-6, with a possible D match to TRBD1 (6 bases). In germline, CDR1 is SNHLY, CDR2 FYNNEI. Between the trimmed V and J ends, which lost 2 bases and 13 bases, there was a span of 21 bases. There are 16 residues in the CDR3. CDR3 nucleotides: TGTGCCAGCAGTGAACAGCAGGGGACAAGTGTAAAGCCCCTCCACTTT. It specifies CASSEQQGTSVKPLHF.

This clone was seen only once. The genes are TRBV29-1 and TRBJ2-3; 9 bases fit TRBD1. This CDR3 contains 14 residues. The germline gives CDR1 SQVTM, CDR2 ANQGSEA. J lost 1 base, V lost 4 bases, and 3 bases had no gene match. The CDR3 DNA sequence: TGCAGCGTTGGGGACAGGGTGGGCACAGATACGCAGTATTTT. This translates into CSVGDRVGTDTQYF.

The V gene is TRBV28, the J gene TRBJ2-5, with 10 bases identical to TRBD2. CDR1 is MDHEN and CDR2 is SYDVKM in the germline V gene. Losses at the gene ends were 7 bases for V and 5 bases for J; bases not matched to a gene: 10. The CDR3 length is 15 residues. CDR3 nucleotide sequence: TGTGCCAGCATCCCTAGCGGGGGAGATCTGGAGACCCAGTACTTC. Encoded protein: CASIPSGGDLETQYF.

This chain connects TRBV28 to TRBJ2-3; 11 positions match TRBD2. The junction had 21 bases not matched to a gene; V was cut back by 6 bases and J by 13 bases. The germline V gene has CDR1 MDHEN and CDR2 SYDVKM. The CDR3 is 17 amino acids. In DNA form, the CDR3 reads TGTGCCAGCAGCTTCGATCGAGCTATAGCGGGGGGGTCGCTTAAGTATTTT. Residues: CASSFDRAIAGGSLKYF.

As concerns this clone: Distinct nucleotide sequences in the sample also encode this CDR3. CDR3 region: CASSLGDRETGELFF. CDR3 DNA: TGCGCCAGCAGCCTCGGGGACAGGGAGACCGGGGAGCTGTTTTTT. The chain carries TRBV5-1 and TRBJ2-2, with 9 bases that match TRBD1. This CDR3 has 15 amino acids. Germline V gives CDR1 SGHRS, CDR2 YFSETQ. J was trimmed by 5 bases and V by 4 bases; bases with no gene match: 6.

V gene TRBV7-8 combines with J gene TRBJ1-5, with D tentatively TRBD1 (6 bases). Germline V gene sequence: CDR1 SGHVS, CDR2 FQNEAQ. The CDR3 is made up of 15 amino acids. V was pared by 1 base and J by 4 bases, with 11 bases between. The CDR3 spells CASSLEGRGNQPQHF. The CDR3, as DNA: TGTGCCAGCAGCTTAGAGGGCAGGGGAAATCAGCCCCAGCATTTT.

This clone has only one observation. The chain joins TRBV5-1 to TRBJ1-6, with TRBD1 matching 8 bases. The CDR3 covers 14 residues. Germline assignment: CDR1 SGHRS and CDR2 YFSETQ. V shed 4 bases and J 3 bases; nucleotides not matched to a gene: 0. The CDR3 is CASSGQGYNSPLHF. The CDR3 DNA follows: TGCGCCAGCAGCGGACAGGGCTATAATTCACCCCTCCACTTT.

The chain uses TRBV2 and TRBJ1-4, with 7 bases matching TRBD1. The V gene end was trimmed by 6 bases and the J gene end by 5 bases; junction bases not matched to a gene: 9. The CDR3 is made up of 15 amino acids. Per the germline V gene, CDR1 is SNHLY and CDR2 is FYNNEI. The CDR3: CASSQRQGLNEKLFF. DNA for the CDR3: TGTGCCAGCAGCCAAAGACAGGGTTTAAATGAAAAACTGTTTTTT.

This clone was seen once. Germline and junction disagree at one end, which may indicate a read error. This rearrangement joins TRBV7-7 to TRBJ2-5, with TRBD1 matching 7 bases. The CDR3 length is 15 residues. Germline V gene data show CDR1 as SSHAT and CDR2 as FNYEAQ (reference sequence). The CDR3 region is CASSATGTAQETQYF. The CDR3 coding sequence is TGTGCTAGCAGCGCAACCGGGACAGCCCAAGAGACCCAGTACTTC.

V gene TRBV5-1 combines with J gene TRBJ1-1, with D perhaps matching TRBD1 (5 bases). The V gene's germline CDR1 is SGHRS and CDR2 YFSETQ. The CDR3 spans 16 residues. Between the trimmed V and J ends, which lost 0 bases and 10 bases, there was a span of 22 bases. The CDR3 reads CASSLDSRTRGEGAFF. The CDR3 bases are TGCGCCAGCAGCTTGGATTCTCGTACTCGGGGGGAAGGAGCTTTCTTT.

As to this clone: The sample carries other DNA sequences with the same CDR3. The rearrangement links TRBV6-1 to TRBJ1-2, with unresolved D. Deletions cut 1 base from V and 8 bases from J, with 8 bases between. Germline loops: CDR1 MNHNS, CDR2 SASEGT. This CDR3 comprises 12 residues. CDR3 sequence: CASSEVVRGYTF. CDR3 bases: TGTGCCAGCAGTGAAGTGGTCAGGGGCTACACCTTC.

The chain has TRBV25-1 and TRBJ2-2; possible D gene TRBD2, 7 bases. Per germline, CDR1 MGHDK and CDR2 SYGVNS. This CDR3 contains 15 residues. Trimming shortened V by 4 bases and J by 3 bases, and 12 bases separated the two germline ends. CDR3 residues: CASSGGGADTGELFF. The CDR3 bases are TGTGCCAGCAGTGGTGGGGGGGCGGACACCGGGGAGCTGTTTTTT. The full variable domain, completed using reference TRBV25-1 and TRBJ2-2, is EADIYQTPRYLVIGTGKKITLECSQTMGHDKMYWYQQDPGMELHLIHYSYGVNSTEKGDLSSESTVSRIRTEHFPLTLESARPSHTSQYLCASSGGGADTGELFFGEGSRLTVL.

CDR3 nucleotide sequence: TGTGCCAGCTCACCGGGCAGCCAAGGGACAGATACGCAGTATTTT. It yields the protein CASSPGSQGTDTQYF. V is TRBV18 and J is TRBJ2-3, with no clear D. Germline V lookup: CDR1 KGHSH, CDR2 LQKENI. V was pared by 3 bases and J by 3 bases, with 13 bases between. This CDR3 spans 15 amino acids.

CDR3 region: CASSLGGGANTGELFF. CDR3 coding DNA: TGTGCCAGCAGCTTAGGAGGAGGGGCGAACACCGGGGAGCTGTTTTTT. The chain is built from TRBV7-9 and TRBJ2-2, with D possibly being TRBD2 (6 bases). This CDR3 contains 16 residues. Per germline, CDR1 SEHNR and CDR2 FQNEAQ (reference sequence). Trimming removed 1 base at V and 0 bases at J, with 9 bases between.

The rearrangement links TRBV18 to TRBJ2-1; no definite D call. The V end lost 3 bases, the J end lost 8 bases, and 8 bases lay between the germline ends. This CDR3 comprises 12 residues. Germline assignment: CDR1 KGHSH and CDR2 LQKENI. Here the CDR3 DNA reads TGTGCCAGCTCACCGGTTCGCTATGAGCAGTTCTTC. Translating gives CASSPVRYEQFF.

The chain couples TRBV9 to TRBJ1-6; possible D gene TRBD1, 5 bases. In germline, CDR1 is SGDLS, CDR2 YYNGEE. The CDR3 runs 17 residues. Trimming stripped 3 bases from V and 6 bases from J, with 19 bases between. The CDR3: CASSGGLEGGSNSPLHF. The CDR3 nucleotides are TGTGCCAGCAGCGGGGGGTTAGAAGGTGGGAGTAATTCACCCCTCCACTTT.

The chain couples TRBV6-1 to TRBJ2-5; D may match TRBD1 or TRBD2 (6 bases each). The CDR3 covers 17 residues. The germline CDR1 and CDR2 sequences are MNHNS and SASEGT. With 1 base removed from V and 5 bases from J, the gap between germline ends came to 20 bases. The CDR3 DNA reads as TGTGCCAGCAGTGAAGGGGAGCGGGCGGGCAGGGGTGAGACCCAGTACTTC. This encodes CASSEGERAGRGETQYF.

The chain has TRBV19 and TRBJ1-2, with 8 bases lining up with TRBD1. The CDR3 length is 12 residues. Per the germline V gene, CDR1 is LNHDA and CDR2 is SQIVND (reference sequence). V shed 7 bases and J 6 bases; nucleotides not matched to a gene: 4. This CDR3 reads CASIQGADGYTF. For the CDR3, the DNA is TGTGCCAGTATTCAGGGGGCAGATGGCTACACCTTC.

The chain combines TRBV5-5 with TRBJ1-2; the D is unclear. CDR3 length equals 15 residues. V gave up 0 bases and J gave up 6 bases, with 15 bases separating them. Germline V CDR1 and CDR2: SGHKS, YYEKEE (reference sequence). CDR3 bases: TGTGCCAGCAGCTTGGCACACGATCCTTCGGATGGCTACACCTTC. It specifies CASSLAHDPSDGYTF.

The CDR3 DNA sequence: TGTGCCAGCAGTTACGGGGGGGCTTTAGCCAAAAACATTCAGTACTTC. This encodes CASSYGGALAKNIQYF. This chain joins TRBV6-5 and TRBJ2-4; the D gene is possibly TRBD2 (7 bases). This CDR3 is 16 amino acids long. Trimming removed 2 bases from V and 0 bases from J, with 11 bases in between. Germline lookup yields CDR1 MNHEY and CDR2 SVGAGI.

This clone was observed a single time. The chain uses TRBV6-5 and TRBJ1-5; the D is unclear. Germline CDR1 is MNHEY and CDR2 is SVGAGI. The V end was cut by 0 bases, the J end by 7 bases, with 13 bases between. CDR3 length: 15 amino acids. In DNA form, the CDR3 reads TGTGCCAGCAGTTACTCCGGGGATTTGAGGCAGCCCCAGCATTTT. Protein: CASSYSGDLRQPQHF.

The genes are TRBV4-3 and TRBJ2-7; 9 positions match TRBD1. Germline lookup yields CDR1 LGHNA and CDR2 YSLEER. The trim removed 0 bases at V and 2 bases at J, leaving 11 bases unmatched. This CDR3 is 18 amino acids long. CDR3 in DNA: TGCGCCAGCAGCCAAGATCCCGGACTCCGGACAGGGGCCTACGAGCAGTACTTC. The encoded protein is CASSQDPGLRTGAYEQYF.

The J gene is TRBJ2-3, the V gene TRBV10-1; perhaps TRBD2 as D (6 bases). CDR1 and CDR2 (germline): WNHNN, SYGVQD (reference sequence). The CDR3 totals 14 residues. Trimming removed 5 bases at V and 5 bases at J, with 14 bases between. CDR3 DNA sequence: TGCGCCAGCAGTTGGGGAGGAGTGGGAGATACGCAGTATTTT. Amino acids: CASSWGGVGDTQYF.

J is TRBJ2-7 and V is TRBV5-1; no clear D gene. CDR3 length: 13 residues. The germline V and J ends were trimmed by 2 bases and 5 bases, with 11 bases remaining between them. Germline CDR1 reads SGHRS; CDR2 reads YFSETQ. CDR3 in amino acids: CASSFGSTNEQYF. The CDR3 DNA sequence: TGCGCCAGCAGCTTTGGGTCTACCAACGAGCAGTACTTC.

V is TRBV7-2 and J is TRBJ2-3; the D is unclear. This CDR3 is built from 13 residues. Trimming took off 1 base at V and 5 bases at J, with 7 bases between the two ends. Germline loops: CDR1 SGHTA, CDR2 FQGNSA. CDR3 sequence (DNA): TGTGCCAGCAGCTTAGGACCCTTAGATACGCAGTATTTT. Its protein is CASSLGPLDTQYF.

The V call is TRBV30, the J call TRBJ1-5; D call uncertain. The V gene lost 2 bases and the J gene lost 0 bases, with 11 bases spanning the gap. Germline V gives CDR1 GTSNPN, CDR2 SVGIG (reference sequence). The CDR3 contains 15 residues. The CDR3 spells CAWSKDRYSNQPQHF. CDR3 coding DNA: TGTGCCTGGAGTAAGGATCGATATAGCAATCAGCCCCAGCATTTT.

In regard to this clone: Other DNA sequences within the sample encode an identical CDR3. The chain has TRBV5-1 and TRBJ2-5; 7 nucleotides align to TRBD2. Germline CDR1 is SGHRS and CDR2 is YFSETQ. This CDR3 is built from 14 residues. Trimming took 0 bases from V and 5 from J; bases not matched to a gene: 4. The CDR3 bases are TGCGCCAGCAGCTTGGCGGGGGGAGGTGAGACCCAGTACTTC. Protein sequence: CASSLAGGGETQYF.

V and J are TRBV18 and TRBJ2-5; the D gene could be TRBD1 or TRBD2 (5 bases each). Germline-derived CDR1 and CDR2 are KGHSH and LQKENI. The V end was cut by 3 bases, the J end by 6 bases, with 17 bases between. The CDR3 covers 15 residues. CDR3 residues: CASSPRRGPEKTQYF. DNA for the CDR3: TGTGCCAGCTCACCTCGCCGGGGCCCTGAAAAGACCCAGTACTTC.

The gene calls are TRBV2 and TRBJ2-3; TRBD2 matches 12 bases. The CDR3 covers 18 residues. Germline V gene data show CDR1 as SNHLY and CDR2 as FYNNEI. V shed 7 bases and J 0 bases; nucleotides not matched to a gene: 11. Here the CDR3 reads CASKDRTSGKASTDTQYF. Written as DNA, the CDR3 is TGTGCCAGCAAGGACCGGACTAGCGGGAAAGCTAGCACAGATACGCAGTATTTT. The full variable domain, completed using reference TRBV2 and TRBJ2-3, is EPEVTQTPSHQVTQMGQEVILRCVPISNHLYFYWYRQILGQKVEFLVSFYNNEISEKSEIFDDQFSVERPDGSNFTLKIRSTKLEDSAMYFCASKDRTSGKASTDTQYFGPGTRLTVL.

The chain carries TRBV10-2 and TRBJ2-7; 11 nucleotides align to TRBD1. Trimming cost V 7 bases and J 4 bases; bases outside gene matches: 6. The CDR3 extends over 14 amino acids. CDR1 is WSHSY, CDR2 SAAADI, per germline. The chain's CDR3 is CASMGTGGWYEQYF. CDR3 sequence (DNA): TGCGCCAGCATGGGGACAGGGGGATGGTACGAGCAGTACTTC.